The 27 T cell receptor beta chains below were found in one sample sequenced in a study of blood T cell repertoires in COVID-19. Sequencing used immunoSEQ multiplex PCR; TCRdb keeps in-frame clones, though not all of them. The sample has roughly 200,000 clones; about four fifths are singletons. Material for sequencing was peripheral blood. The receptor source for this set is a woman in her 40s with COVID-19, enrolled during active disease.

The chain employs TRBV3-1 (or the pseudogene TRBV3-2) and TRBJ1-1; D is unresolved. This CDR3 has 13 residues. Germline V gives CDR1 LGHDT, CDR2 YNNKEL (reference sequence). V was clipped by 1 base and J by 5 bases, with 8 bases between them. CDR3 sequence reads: CASSQVSGTEAFF. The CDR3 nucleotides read TGTGCCAGCAGCCAAGTCTCAGGAACTGAAGCTTTCTTT.

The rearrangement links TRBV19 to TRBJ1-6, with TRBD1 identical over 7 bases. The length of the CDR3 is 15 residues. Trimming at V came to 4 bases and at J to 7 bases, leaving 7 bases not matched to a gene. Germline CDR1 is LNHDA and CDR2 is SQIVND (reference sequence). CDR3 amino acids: CASSTGQAGNSPLHF. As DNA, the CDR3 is TGTGCCAGTAGTACCGGACAGGCCGGCAATTCACCCCTCCACTTT.

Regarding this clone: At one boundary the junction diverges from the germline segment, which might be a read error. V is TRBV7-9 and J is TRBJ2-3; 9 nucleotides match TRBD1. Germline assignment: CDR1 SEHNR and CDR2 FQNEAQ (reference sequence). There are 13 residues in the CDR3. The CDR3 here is CVSSLLGQGWAYF. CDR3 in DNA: TGTGTCAGCAGCTTACTGGGACAGGGTTGGGCGTATTTT.

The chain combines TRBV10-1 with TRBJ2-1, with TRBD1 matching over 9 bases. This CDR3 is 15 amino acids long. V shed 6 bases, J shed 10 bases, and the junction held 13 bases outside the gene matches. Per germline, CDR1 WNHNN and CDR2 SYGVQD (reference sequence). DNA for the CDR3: TGCGCCAGCAGCGAAGGGACAGGGAATGAGCGGGAGCAGTTCTTC. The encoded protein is CASSEGTGNEREQFF.

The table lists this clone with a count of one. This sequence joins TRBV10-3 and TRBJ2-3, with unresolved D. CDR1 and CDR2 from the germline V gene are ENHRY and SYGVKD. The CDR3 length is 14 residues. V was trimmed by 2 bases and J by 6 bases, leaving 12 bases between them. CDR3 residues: CAISEPPRVDTQYF. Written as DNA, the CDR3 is TGTGCCATCAGTGAGCCCCCCCGGGTGGATACGCAGTATTTT.

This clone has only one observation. In DNA form, the CDR3 reads TGTGCCAGCAGCCAAGGACAGTTGGGCACTGAAGCTTTCTTT. Translating gives CASSQGQLGTEAFF. The gene calls are TRBV3-1 (or the pseudogene TRBV3-2) and TRBJ1-1; D is perhaps TRBD1 (5 bases). The CDR3 totals 14 residues. Germline V gives CDR1 LGHDT, CDR2 YNNKEL (reference sequence). V was shortened by 1 base and J by 4 bases, with 10 bases between the two germline ends.

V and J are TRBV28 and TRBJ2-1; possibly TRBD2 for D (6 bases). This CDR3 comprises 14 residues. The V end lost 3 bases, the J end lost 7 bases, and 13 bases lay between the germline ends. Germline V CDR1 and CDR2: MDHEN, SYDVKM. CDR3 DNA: TGTGCCAGCAGTTTCGGGGGAGTGATTAATGAGCAGTTCTTC. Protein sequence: CASSFGGVINEQFF.

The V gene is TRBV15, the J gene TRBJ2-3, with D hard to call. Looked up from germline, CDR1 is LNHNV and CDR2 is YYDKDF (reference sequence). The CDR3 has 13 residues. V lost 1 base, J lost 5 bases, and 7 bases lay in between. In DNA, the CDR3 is TGTGCCACCAGCAGAGCGCCGGGAGATACGCAGTATTTT. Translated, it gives CATSRAPGDTQYF.

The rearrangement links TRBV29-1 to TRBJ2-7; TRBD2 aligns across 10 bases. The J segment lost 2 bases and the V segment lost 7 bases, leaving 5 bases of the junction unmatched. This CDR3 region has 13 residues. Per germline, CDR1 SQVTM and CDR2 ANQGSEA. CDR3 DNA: TGCAGCGCCTTAGCGGGGGGAACCTACGAGCAGTACTTC. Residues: CSALAGGTYEQYF.

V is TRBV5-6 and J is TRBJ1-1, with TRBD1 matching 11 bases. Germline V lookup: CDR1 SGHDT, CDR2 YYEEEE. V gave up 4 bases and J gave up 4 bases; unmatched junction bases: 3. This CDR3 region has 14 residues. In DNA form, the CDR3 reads TGTGCCAGCAGCAGGGACAGGGGGGTCACTGAAGCTTTCTTT. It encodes CASSRDRGVTEAFF.

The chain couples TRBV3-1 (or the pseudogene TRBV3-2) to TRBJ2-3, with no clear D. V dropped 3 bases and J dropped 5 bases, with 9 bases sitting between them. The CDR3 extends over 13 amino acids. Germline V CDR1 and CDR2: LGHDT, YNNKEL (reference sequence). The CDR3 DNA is TGTGCCAGCAGCCAGGCGGTGGAAGATACGCAGTATTTT. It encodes CASSQAVEDTQYF.

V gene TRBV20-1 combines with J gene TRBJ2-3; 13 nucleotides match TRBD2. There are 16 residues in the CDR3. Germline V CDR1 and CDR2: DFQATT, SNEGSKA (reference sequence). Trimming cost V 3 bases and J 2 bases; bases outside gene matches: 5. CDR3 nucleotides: TGCAGTGCTAGTTTACTAGCGGGGGGGTCCACAGATACGCAGTATTTT. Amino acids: CSASLLAGGSTDTQYF.

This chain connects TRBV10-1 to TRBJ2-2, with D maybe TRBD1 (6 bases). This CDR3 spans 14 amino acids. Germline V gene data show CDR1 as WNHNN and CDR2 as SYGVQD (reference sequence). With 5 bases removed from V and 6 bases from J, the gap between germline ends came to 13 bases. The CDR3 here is CASSLVQGPGELFF. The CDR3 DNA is TGCGCCAGCAGTTTAGTACAGGGTCCCGGGGAGCTGTTTTTT.

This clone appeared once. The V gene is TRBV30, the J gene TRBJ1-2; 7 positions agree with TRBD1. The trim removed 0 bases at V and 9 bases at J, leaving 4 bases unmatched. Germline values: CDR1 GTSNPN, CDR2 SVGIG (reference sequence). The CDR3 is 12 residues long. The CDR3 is CAWSVRTGSYTF. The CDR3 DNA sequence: TGTGCCTGGAGTGTACGGACAGGCAGCTACACCTTC. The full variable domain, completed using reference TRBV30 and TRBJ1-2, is SQTIHQWPATLVQPVGSPLSLECTVEGTSNPNLYWYRQAAGRGLQLLFYSVGIGQISSEVPQNLSASRPQDRQFILSSKKLLLSDSGFYLCAWSVRTGSYTFGSGTRLTVV.

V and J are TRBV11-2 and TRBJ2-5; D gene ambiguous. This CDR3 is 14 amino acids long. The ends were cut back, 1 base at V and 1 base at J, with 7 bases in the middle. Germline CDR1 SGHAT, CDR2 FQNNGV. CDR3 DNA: TGTGCCAGCAGCTTAGCTCCCGTCCAAGAGACCCAGTACTTC. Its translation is CASSLAPVQETQYF.

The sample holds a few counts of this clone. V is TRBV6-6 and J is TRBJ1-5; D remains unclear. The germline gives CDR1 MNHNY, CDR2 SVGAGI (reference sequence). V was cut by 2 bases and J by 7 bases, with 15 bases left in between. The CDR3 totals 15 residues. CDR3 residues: CASSYTGGGKQPQHF. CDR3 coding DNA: TGTGCCAGCAGTTACACGGGAGGAGGGAAGCAGCCCCAGCATTTT.

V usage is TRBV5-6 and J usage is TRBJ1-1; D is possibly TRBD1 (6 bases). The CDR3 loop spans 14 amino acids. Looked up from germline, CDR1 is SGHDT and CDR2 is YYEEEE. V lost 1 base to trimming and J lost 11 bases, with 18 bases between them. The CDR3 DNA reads TGTGCCAGCAGCTTGAAACCAGGGGCAAGGGGGGCTTTCTTT. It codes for CASSLKPGARGAFF.

Here the CDR3 DNA reads TGTGCCAGTAGTACTCAGAGGGTGGTTCAGCCCCAGCATTTT. This gives the protein CASSTQRVVQPQHF. The rearrangement links TRBV19 to TRBJ1-5; D ambiguous. Trimming removed 4 bases at V and 6 bases at J, with 13 bases between. Germline V gene data show CDR1 as LNHDA and CDR2 as SQIVND (reference sequence). CDR3 size: 14 residues.

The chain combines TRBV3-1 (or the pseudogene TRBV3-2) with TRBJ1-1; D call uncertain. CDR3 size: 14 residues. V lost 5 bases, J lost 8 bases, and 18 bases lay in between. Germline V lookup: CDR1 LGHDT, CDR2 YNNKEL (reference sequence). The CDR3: CASSNGGGRAEAFF. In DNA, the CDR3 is TGTGCCAGCAGCAACGGAGGCGGGAGAGCCGAAGCTTTCTTT.

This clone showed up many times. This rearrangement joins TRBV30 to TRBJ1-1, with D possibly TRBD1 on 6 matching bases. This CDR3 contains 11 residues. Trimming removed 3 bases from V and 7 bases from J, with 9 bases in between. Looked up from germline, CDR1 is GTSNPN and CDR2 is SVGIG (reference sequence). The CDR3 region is CAWRTGSEAFF. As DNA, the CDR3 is TGTGCCTGGAGAACAGGGAGTGAAGCTTTCTTT.

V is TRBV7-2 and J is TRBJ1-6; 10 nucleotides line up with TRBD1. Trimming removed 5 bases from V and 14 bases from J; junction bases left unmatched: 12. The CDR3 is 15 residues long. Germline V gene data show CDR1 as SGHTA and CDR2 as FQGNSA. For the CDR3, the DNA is TGTGCCAGCAGCCCCTGGACAGGGGGGAAAATGGCCCTCCACTTT. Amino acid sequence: CASSPWTGGKMALHF. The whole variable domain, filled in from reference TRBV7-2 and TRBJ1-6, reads GAGVSQSPSNKVTEKGKDVELRCDPISGHTALYWYRQSLGQGLEFLIYFQGNSAPDKSGLPSDRFSAERTGGSVSTLTIQRTQQEDSAVYLCASSPWTGGKMALHFGNGTRLTVT.

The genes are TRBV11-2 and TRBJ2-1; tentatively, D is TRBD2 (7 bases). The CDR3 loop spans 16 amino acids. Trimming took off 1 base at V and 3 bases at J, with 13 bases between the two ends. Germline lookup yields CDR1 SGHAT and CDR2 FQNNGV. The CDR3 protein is CASSLGGGLFYNEQFF. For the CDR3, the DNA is TGTGCCAGCAGCTTAGGGGGGGGCCTCTTCTACAATGAGCAGTTCTTC.

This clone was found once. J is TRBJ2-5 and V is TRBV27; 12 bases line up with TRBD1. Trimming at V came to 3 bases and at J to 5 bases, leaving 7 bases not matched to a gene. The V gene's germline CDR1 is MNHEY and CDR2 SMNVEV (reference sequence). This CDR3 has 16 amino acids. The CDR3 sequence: CASSLQGQGAGETQYF. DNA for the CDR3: TGTGCCAGCAGTTTGCAGGGACAGGGGGCCGGGGAGACCCAGTACTTC.

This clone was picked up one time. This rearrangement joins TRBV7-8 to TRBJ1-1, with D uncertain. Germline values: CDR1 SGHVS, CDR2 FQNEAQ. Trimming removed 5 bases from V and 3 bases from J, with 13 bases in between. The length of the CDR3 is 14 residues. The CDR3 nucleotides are TGTGCCAGCAGCCTCCCAGGCGGGTACACTGAAGCTTTCTTT. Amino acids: CASSLPGGYTEAFF.

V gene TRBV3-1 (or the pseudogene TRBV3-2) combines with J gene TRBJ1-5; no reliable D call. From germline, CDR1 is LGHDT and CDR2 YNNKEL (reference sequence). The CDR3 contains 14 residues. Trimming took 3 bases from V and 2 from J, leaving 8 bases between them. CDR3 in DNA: TGTGCCAGCAGCCAGGGAGTCCGCAATCAGCCCCAGCATTTT. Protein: CASSQGVRNQPQHF.

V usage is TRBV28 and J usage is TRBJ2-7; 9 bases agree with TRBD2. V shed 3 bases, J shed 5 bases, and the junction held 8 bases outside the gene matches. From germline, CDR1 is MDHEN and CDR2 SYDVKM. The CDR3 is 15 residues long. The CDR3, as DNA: TGTGCCAGCAGTTTGGGTAGTAGCGGGAGCCACGAGCAGTACTTC. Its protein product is CASSLGSSGSHEQYF.

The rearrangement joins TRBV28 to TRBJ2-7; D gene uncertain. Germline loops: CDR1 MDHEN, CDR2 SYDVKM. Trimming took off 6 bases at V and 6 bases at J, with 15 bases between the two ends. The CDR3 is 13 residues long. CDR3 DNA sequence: TGTGCCAGCAGCTACCAACAGCCTTCCGAGCAGTACTTC. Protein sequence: CASSYQQPSEQYF. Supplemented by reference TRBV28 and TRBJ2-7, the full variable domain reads DVKVTQSSRYLVKRTGEKVFLECVQDMDHENMFWYRQDPGLGLRLIYFSYDVKMKEKGDIPEGYSVSREKKERFSLILESASTNQTSMYLCASSYQQPSEQYFGPGTRLTVT.